The rows below give T cell receptor beta chains drawn from one sample of a study of control samples from healthy donors and cancer patients. Assay: immunoSEQ multiplex PCR; the TCRdb copy retains only in-frame clones and omits some. Counted here are about 110,000 clones, approximately 90% occurring once; the ten biggest clones make up roughly 15%. Sequenced: blood. These receptors all stem from a woman in her 50s in good health. Both conserved end residues are part of each CDR3. The D gene is left open where the match is weak. Clone size, where shown, is once, few, many, or a class for clones that have expanded.

j_call clone_size d_call v_call cdr3_nt cdr3_aa
TRBJ2-5 NA NA TRBV29-1 TGCAGCGTCGGAAGGGGTGGGCCACAAGAGACCCAGTACTTC CSVGRGGPQETQYF
TRBJ1-1 NA TRBD1 TRBV2 TGTGCCAGCAGTTCCCGGGACAGGGGAGGGACTGAAGCTTTCTTT CASSSRDRGGTEAFF
TRBJ2-2 few NA TRBV18 TGTGCCAGCTCATCGCGGATAGCGGCCAACACCGGGGAGCTGTTTTTT CASSSRIAANTGELFF
TRBJ1-3 NA NA TRBV4-1 TGCGCCAGCAGCCAGGGTCCAAGCTCTGGAAACACCATATATTTT CASSQGPSSGNTIYF
TRBJ1-5 NA NA TRBV7-6 TGTGCCAGCAGCCCGCGGGCAGGACTAGGGCAGCCCCAGCATTTT CASSPRAGLGQPQHF
TRBJ1-4 NA NA TRBV11-2 TGTGCCAGCAGCGGGGTCGAAAAACTGTTTTTT CASSGVEKLFF
TRBJ2-2 once NA TRBV9 TGTGCCAGCAGCGTAAACGGGGCAGGGGCGGGCACCGGGGAGCTGTTTTTT CASSVNGAGAGTGELFF
TRBJ1-1 NA NA TRBV6-6 TGTGCCAGCAGTTACCCCCAGACGGGGAACACTGAAGCTTTCTTT CASSYPQTGNTEAFF
TRBJ1-1 NA NA TRBV12-3/TRBV12-4 TGTGCCAGCACAAAGGGATCCACCGAAGCTTTCTTT CASTKGSTEAFF
TRBJ2-2 few NA TRBV7-9 TGTGCCAGCAGCCGATTGAGCGGGAACACCGGGGAGCTGTTTTTT CASSRLSGNTGELFF
TRBJ2-7 NA NA TRBV27 TGTGCCAGCAGTTTACGGGGCACGATCTACGAGCAGTACTTC CASSLRGTIYEQYF
TRBJ1-5 few NA TRBV7-2 TGTGCCAGCAGCTTAGATGGGACGGCGTACCAGCCCCAGCATTTT CASSLDGTAYQPQHF
TRBJ1-1 NA NA TRBV30 TGTGCCTGGAGTCGCGGGTGGGAAGGGCCGAACACTGAAGCTTTCTTT CAWSRGWEGPNTEAFF
TRBJ2-1 NA NA TRBV7-2 TGTGCCAGCAGCTTACAGGGGATGGGGCTAAATGAGCAGTTCTTC CASSLQGMGLNEQFF
TRBJ1-3 NA NA TRBV18 TGTGCCAGCTCAACTCAAAGCTCTGGAAACACCATATATTTT CASSTQSSGNTIYF
TRBJ2-7 NA NA TRBV18 TGTGCCAGCTCACTCGAGTTGTACGAGCAGTACTTC CASSLELYEQYF
TRBJ2-1 NA NA TRBV9 TGTGCCAGCAGCGGTAGTGGCAATGAGCAGTTCTTC CASSGSGNEQFF
TRBJ1-5 once NA TRBV30 TGTGCCTGGAGTGACAGTTATAGCAATCAGCCCCAGCATTTT CAWSDSYSNQPQHF
TRBJ2-2 NA NA TRBV7-3 TGTGCCAGCAGCTTTTCGAACACCGGGGAGCTGTTTTTT CASSFSNTGELFF
TRBJ2-5 NA NA TRBV5-6 TGTGCCAGCAGCTTGGCCGGTAGGGAGGTGGTGGAGACCCAGTACTTC CASSLAGREVVETQYF
TRBJ2-3 NA TRBD1 TRBV7-3 TGTGCCAGCAGCGAGGGGACAGGGGGCACAGATACGCAGTATTTT CASSEGTGGTDTQYF
TRBJ2-3 NA TRBD2 TRBV27 TGTGCCAGCAGTCCTCTTGGTAGCGGGTTGGGTAGCACAGATACGCAGTATTTT CASSPLGSGLGSTDTQYF
TRBJ1-4 NA TRBD1 TRBV6-5 TGTGCCAGCAGATTGACAGGGGTTCCTAATGAAAAACTGTTTTTT CASRLTGVPNEKLFF
TRBJ1-1 NA NA TRBV19 TGTGCCAGTAGAGTTCCGGGCCGAGAAGCTTTCTTT CASRVPGREAFF
TRBJ2-2 NA NA TRBV10-3 TGTGCCGCCTCTCAAAGCACGAACACCGGGGAGCTGTTTTTT CAASQSTNTGELFF
TRBJ1-3 few NA TRBV11-1 TGTGCCAGCAGCCGATTGGGGGTCTCTGGAAACACCATATATTTT CASSRLGVSGNTIYF
TRBJ2-3 NA NA TRBV5-6 TGTGCCAGCAGCTTCCCCCAGGGGCCCACAGATACGCAGTATTTT CASSFPQGPTDTQYF
TRBJ2-2 once NA TRBV29-1 TGCAGCGTTTGGGGGACCGGGGAGCTGTTTTTT CSVWGTGELFF
TRBJ2-5 NA NA TRBV19 TGTGCCAGTAGTATAGGGGGCAAGGGGCAAGAGACCCAGTACTTC CASSIGGKGQETQYF
TRBJ1-1 NA TRBD1 TRBV29-1 TGCAGCGCGGGACAGTTGAACACTGAAGCTTTCTTT CSAGQLNTEAFF
TRBJ1-1 NA NA TRBV7-2 TGTGCCAGCAGCTCAATTCAGGGTGCGGAAGCTTTCTTT CASSSIQGAEAFF
TRBJ2-3 NA NA TRBV6-2/TRBV6-3 TGTGCCAGCAGTTACTCCGGGGGGCGAGTTCAGTCAGATACGCAGTATTTT CASSYSGGRVQSDTQYF
TRBJ1-5 NA NA TRBV12-3/TRBV12-4 TGTGCCAGCAGTTTGAACGGGAATCAGCCCCAGCATTTT CASSLNGNQPQHF
TRBJ1-4 NA NA TRBV19 TGTGCCAGTACCTGGGGGAACCGTCAGGAAAAACTGTTTTTT CASTWGNRQEKLFF
TRBJ2-7 NA TRBD1 TRBV19 TGTGCCAGTAGTAGCCGGGACAGGGACGCCTACGAGCAGTACTTC CASSSRDRDAYEQYF
TRBJ2-5 NA NA TRBV7-9 TGTGCCAGCAGCACCCTGACTCTCCCCGAAGAGACCCAGTACTTC CASSTLTLPEETQYF
TRBJ2-3 NA NA TRBV6-6 TGTGCCAGCAGTCCTCTGGCAGGGAAGGCCCACACAGATACGCAGTATTTT CASSPLAGKAHTDTQYF